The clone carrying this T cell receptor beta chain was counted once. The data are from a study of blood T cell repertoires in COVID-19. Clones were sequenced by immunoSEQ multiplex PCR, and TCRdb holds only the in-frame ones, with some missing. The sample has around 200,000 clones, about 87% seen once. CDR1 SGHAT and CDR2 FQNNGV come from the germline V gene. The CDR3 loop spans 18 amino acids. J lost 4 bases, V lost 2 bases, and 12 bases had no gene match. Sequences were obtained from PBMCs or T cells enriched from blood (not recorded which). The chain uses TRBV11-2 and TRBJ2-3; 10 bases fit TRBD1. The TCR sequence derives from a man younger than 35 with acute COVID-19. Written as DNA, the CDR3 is TGTGCCAGCAGCTTAATGGGCGGGACAGGGGTTGTCTCAGATACGCAGTATTTT. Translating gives CASSLMGGTGVVSDTQYF.